This entry describes one T cell receptor beta chain. Its antigen is unidentified. These data belong to a study of T cell responses to AZD1222 COVID-19 vaccine. Timing groups of about 4 and about 12 weeks for second doses were pooled. Clones were sequenced by immunoSEQ multiplex PCR, and TCRdb holds only the in-frame ones, with some missing. The sample contains 150,000 to 200,000 clones, more than 85% of which appear only once. Study-level points and caveats: White British people made up most donors, females outnumbered males, and clonal diversity was possibly underestimated. As reported, nearly half of all spike-specific TCRs target variant regions that are unmutated.

The source is an adult who received the AZD1222 COVID-19 vaccine. The material sequenced was peripheral blood, taken 28 days after the second AZD1222 dose.

The CDR3 region is CASSPWTEYTGELFF. CDR3 nucleotide sequence: TGTGCCAGCTCACCATGGACAGAGTACACCGGGGAGCTGTTTTTT. This chain joins TRBV18 and TRBJ2-2; D is possibly TRBD1 (6 bases). V was trimmed by 2 bases and J by 3 bases, leaving 10 bases between them. The CDR3 loop spans 15 amino acids. CDR1 KGHSH and CDR2 LQKENI come from the germline V gene.